This is a list of T cell receptor beta chains from one sample in a study of early stage breast cancer tumors. Data came from immunoSEQ multiplex PCR; TCRdb stores just in-frame clones and leaves some out. This table holds some 72,000 clones, roughly three quarters found once. Sequencing input: blood. Receptors originate from a person in their sixties with breast cancer. The CDR3 runs from the conserved cysteine through the conserved F or W. Fields, in order: D gene, clone size, V gene, J gene, CDR3 protein, CDR3 DNA. The D gene is left open where the match is weak. Size is omitted from some rows. Given values are once, few, many or a class for expanded clones.

NA	NA	TRBV29-1	TRBJ1-1	CSVDEGPTAAFF	TGCAGCGTTGATGAAGGACCCACGGCCGCTTTCTTT
TRBD2	NA	TRBV6-5	TRBJ2-1	CASSRSGSGEQFF	TGTGCCAGCAGTCGGAGCGGGAGTGGTGAGCAGTTCTTC
NA	NA	TRBV2	TRBJ2-2	CASSGNTGELFF	TGTGCCAGCAGTGGGAACACCGGGGAGCTGTTTTTT
NA	NA	TRBV5-4	TRBJ2-7	CASSLGRDSSYEQYF	TGTGCCAGCAGCTTGGGTCGAGATAGCTCCTACGAGCAGTACTTC
TRBD2	NA	TRBV5-4	TRBJ2-3	CASSLGGRAFADTQYF	TGTGCCAGCAGCTTGGGTGGGAGGGCCTTCGCAGATACGCAGTATTTT
NA	NA	TRBV7-3	TRBJ2-1	CASSGYGDEQFF	TGTGCCAGCAGCGGCTATGGGGATGAGCAGTTCTTC
NA	NA	TRBV18	TRBJ1-5	CASSPEGRGTQHF	TGTGCCAGCTCACCGGAGGGACGGGGGACCCAGCATTTT
NA	NA	TRBV5-4	TRBJ2-5	CASSLAVGPQETQYF	TGTGCCAGCAGCTTGGCCGTGGGGCCTCAAGAGACCCAGTACTTC
NA	NA	TRBV5-4	TRBJ1-2	CASSPYGSLSNYGYTF	TGTGCCAGCAGCCCGTATGGGTCCTTATCTAACTATGGCTACACCTTC
TRBD1	NA	TRBV7-8	TRBJ2-1	CASSLGQGATSSYNEQFF	TGTGCCAGCAGCTTGGGACAGGGGGCTACGAGCTCCTACAATGAGCAGTTCTTC
TRBD1	NA	TRBV5-8	TRBJ2-5	CASSLASGQGLGETQYF	TGTGCCAGCAGCTTGGCCTCGGGACAGGGTTTAGGAGAGACCCAGTACTTC
NA	NA	TRBV7-8	TRBJ2-2	CASSLRSLESAGELFF	TGTGCCAGCAGCTTAAGATCACTAGAATCGGCCGGGGAGCTGTTTTTT
NA	NA	TRBV5-4	TRBJ1-2	CASSLVGVRGYGYTF	TGTGCCAGCAGCTTGGTCGGGGTCAGGGGCTATGGCTACACCTTC
NA	NA	TRBV6-5	TRBJ2-3	CASSYSDTQYF	TGTGCCAGCAGTTACTCAGATACGCAGTATTTT
NA	NA	TRBV6-5	TRBJ1-1	CASSYSSAPNTEAFF	TGTGCCAGCAGTTACTCGTCGGCCCCGAACACTGAAGCTTTCTTT
NA	NA	TRBV5-4	TRBJ1-5	CASSTDRNQPQHF	TGTGCCAGCAGCACCGACAGGAATCAGCCCCAGCATTTT
TRBD1	NA	TRBV2	TRBJ2-5	CASRGQQQETQYF	TGTGCCAGCAGGGGACAGCAGCAAGAGACCCAGTACTTC
TRBD1	few	TRBV27	TRBJ2-1	CASRRTGTYNEQFF	TGTGCCAGCAGACGGACAGGGACCTACAATGAGCAGTTCTTC
TRBD2	NA	TRBV27	TRBJ2-7	CASSFQRGGPEQYF	TGTGCCAGCAGTTTCCAGCGGGGGGGCCCCGAGCAGTACTTC
NA	NA	TRBV5-1	TRBJ2-3	CASSWSGTDTQYF	TGCGCCAGCAGCTGGTCTGGCACAGATACGCAGTATTTT
TRBD2	NA	TRBV7-2	TRBJ2-2	CASSLQTAGTGELFF	TGTGCCAGCAGCTTACAAACAGCGGGAACCGGGGAGCTGTTTTTT
NA	NA	TRBV6-5	TRBJ2-7	CASSYLRGSSYEQYF	TGTGCCAGCAGTTACCTCAGAGGGAGCTCCTACGAGCAGTACTTC
NA	NA	TRBV2	TRBJ1-4	CASNLPATNEKLFF	TGTGCCAGCAACCTACCTGCAACTAATGAAAAACTGTTTTTT
NA	few	TRBV2	TRBJ1-2	CASSAVLGVGGYTF	TGTGCCAGCAGTGCCGTGCTAGGGGTTGGTGGCTACACCTTC
NA	few	TRBV28	TRBJ2-2	CASRDQGNTGELFF	TGTGCCAGCAGGGATCAGGGTAACACCGGGGAGCTGTTTTTT
TRBD1	once	TRBV7-3	TRBJ2-1	CASSLLGGPGNEQFF	TGTGCCAGCAGCTTGTTAGGGGGCCCCGGCAATGAGCAGTTCTTC
NA	few	TRBV6-4	TRBJ2-7	CARRPGTDHYEQYF	TGTGCCAGACGACCGGGGACGGACCACTACGAGCAGTACTTC
NA	NA	TRBV6-5	TRBJ1-1	CASMAGRTEAFF	TGTGCCAGCATGGCAGGGCGCACTGAAGCTTTCTTT
NA	NA	TRBV7-2	TRBJ2-7	CASSSRVSGEQYF	TGTGCCAGCAGCTCCCGTGTTTCCGGCGAGCAGTACTTC
NA	NA	TRBV6-5	TRBJ2-7	CASQGGGRDEQYF	TGTGCCAGCCAGGGGGGGGGCCGCGACGAGCAGTACTTC
NA	NA	TRBV10-2	TRBJ2-3	CASSEISIAADTQYF	TGCGCCAGCAGTGAGATTAGTATAGCGGCAGATACGCAGTATTTT
NA	NA	TRBV28	TRBJ2-2	CASKEGTHPAGELFF	TGTGCCAGCAAGGAGGGGACCCACCCCGCCGGGGAGCTGTTTTTT
NA	NA	TRBV5-1	TRBJ2-4	CASSSGTVGRDIQYF	TGCGCCAGCAGCTCTGGGACAGTAGGGAGGGACATTCAGTACTTC
NA	NA	TRBV28	TRBJ1-3	CASAQLGAGNTIYF	TGTGCCAGTGCACAGCTAGGGGCTGGAAACACCATATATTTT
TRBD2	NA	TRBV30	TRBJ2-3	CAWSVTRGGRVDTQYF	TGTGCCTGGAGTGTAACGCGGGGGGGCCGGGTAGATACGCAGTATTTT
NA	few	TRBV10-3	TRBJ1-3	CAISESVSNSGNTIYF	TGTGCCATCAGTGAGTCGGTCTCCAACTCTGGAAACACCATATATTTT
NA	NA	TRBV4-3	TRBJ2-2	CASSPAGTGELFF	TGCGCCAGCAGCCCGGCGGGCACCGGGGAGCTGTTTTTT
NA	once	TRBV15	TRBJ2-7	CATSRDRAQQYF	TGTGCCACCAGCAGAGACAGGGCCCAGCAGTACTTC
NA	NA	TRBV6-9	TRBJ2-7	CASSSLDGSYEQYF	TGTGCCAGCAGTTCCTTGGACGGTTCCTACGAGCAGTACTTC
NA	NA	TRBV15	TRBJ1-3	CATSRNRDTGNTIYF	TGTGCCACCAGCAGAAACCGGGACACTGGAAACACCATATATTTT
NA	NA	TRBV5-4	TRBJ2-1	CASSSAGAYNEQFF	TGTGCCAGCAGCTCTGCCGGAGCCTACAATGAGCAGTTCTTC